Listed here is a single T cell receptor beta chain. These data come from a study of blood T cell repertoires in COVID-19. Study-level information: COVID-19 samples, acute and convalescent, were from the United States, Italy and Spain. PBMCs, B-cell-depleted T cells, or T cells provided the cDNA or gDNA that made up the material.

Only in-frame clones appear in the TCRdb table, and some are missing; sequencing was by immunoSEQ multiplex PCR. The sample shows approximately 140,000 clones, around 84% of them seen only once. CDR1 is SGDLS and CDR2 is YYNGEE in the germline V gene. The V gene lost 3 bases and the J gene lost 0 bases, with 12 bases spanning the gap. The CDR3 is 16 amino acids. This chain joins TRBV9 and TRBJ1-4; possibly TRBD1 for D (5 bases). The sequencing sample was made of peripheral blood. This receptor was identified in a man between 70 and 80 years old with acute or convalescent COVID-19. The CDR3 DNA follows: TGTGCCAGCAGCGCCTCAGGGCCCGCAACTAATGAAAAACTGTTTTTT. Its translation: CASSASGPATNEKLFF.